This entry is about one T cell receptor (beta chain). Its antigen is unidentified. The CDR3 length is 11 residues. Per germline, CDR1 SQVTM and CDR2 ANQGSEA. Deletions cut 6 bases from V and 3 bases from J, with 8 bases between. Profiled with immunoSEQ multiplex PCR; TCRdb holds only in-frame clones, not every one. Counted here are about 9,200 clones, about 78% occurring once; the ten biggest clones make up roughly 51%. The data were taken from a study of T cell clones after liver transplantation. Study results and caveats: Post-transplant time points were not standardized, so conclusions are preliminary.

The chain carries TRBV29-1 and TRBJ1-2; the D is unclear. The receptor was derived from a human patient who received a liver transplant. Some T cells may be the graft donor's. Sequenced material: CD8+ T cells from blood, taken at the 22-month timepoint. The CDR3, as DNA: TGCAGCGTCCCGACGGACTATGGCTACACCTTC. Encoded protein: CSVPTDYGYTF. The entire variable domain, with the rest obtained from reference TRBV29-1 and TRBJ1-2, is as follows: SAVISQKPSRDICQRGTSLTIQCQVDSQVTMMFWYRQQPGQSLTLIATANQGSEATYESGFVIDKFPISRPNLTFSTLTVSNMSPEDSSIYLCSVPTDYGYTFGSGTRLTVV.